A selection of T cell receptor beta chains follows, all from one sample in a study of Graves' ophthalmopathy and Graves' hyperthyroidism. Using its own MiXCR run on the multiplex PCR reads, TCRdb lists one record per CDR3 protein. The repertoire holds over a million distinct CDR3 sequences, about two fifths seen once, with roughly 10% in the top ten. The sequencing input was peripheral blood or thyroid tissue (not recorded which). The receptors here all came from an adult man with Graves' hyperthyroidism. The CDR3 runs from the conserved cysteine through the conserved F or W. D genes are given only for firm matches. Clone size is shown for a subset of rows, as once, few, many or a class of expanded clone.

.	many	TRBJ2-7	TRBV2	CASADYEQYF	TGTGCCAGCGCGGATTACGAGCAGTACTTC
.	many	TRBJ1-5	TRBV2	CASSQASSNQPQHF	TGTGCCAGCAGCCAGGCTTCTTCCAATCAGCCCCAGCATTTT
.	many	TRBJ1-1	TRBV12-3/TRBV12-4	CASSQEGVGNTEAFF	TGTGCCAGCAGTCAAGAGGGTGTTGGGAACACTGAAGCTTTCTTT
.	.	TRBJ1-4	TRBV7-8	CASSPRGRNEKLFF	TGTGCCAGCAGCCCCCGGGGGCGTAATGAAAAACTGTTTTTT
TRBD2	many	TRBJ2-7	TRBV9	CASSVGGLEKDEQYF	TGTGCCAGCAGCGTGGGCGGACTAGAGAAGGACGAGCAGTACTTC
TRBD1	.	TRBJ2-7	TRBV29-1	CSTMGQAYEQYF	TGCAGCACTATGGGACAGGCCTACGAGCAGTACTTC
.	.	TRBJ1-1	TRBV20-1	CSASDRTAEAFF	TGCAGTGCTAGTGACAGGACCGCCGAAGCTTTCTTT
.	.	TRBJ2-1	TRBV19	CASSVTGGYNEQFF	TGTGCCAGTAGTGTTACGGGCGGCTACAATGAGCAGTTCTTC
TRBD2	.	TRBJ2-2	TRBV9	CASPPGLADNTGELFF	TGTGCCAGCCCTCCCGGACTAGCAGATAACACCGGGGAGCTGTTTTTT
.	.	TRBJ2-7	TRBV5-5	CASSLAERNYEQYF	TGTGCCAGCAGCTTGGCCGAGCGCAACTACGAGCAGTACTTC
.	many	TRBJ1-3	TRBV5-1	CASSYKPGDGNTIYF	TGCGCCAGCAGCTATAAGCCGGGGGACGGAAACACCATATATTTT
TRBD2	once	TRBJ2-7	TRBV10-2	CASSAEGGTSGEQYF	TGCGCCAGCAGCGCCGAGGGTGGCACTAGCGGGGAGCAGTACTTC
TRBD1	many	TRBJ2-7	TRBV13	CASSSHGTAYEQYF	TGTGCCAGCAGCTCACACGGGACAGCTTACGAGCAGTACTTC
TRBD2	.	TRBJ2-7	TRBV15	CATSVLRDSGRRYEQYF	TGTGCCACCAGCGTCCTCAGGGACAGCGGGAGGAGGTACGAGCAGTACTTC
TRBD1	.	TRBJ2-5	TRBV29-1	CSAIGTASLVQETQYF	TGCAGTGCTATCGGGACAGCGAGTTTGGTCCAAGAGACACAGTACTTC
TRBD1	.	TRBJ2-7	TRBV20-1	CSARGLQGGLNEQYF	TGCAGTGCTAGGGGCCTACAGGGGGGTTTGAACGAGCAGTACTTC
.	many	TRBJ1-1	TRBV20-1	CSARGDKTEAFF	TGCAGTGCTAGGGGGGACAAGACTGAAGCTTTCTTT
TRBD1	.	TRBJ1-2	TRBV6-2/TRBV6-3	CASIQRRPGQGGGYTF	TGTGCCAGCATTCAAAGGAGACCGGGACAGGGAGGTGGCTACACCTTC
TRBD1	many	TRBJ2-7	TRBV5-1	CASSWGTVNSYEQYF	TGCGCCAGCAGCTGGGGGACAGTCAACTCCTACGAGCAGTACTTC
.	many	TRBJ2-6	TRBV10-3	CAIKDGLGANVLTF	TGTGCCATCAAAGACGGTCTCGGGGCCAACGTCCTGACTTTC
TRBD1	few	TRBJ2-7	TRBV6-4	CASSDNRGEQYF	TGTGCCAGCAGTGACAACAGGGGCGAGCAGTACTTC
.	.	TRBJ2-4	TRBV29-1	CSVEVRGKAKNIQYF	TGCAGCGTTGAAGTAAGGGGTAAAGCCAAAAACATTCAGTACTTC
.	many	TRBJ1-5	TRBV27	CASSFLGQPQHF	TGTGCCAGCAGTTTTTTGGGTCAGCCCCAGCATTTT
.	.	TRBJ2-2	TRBV4-1	CASSSRQGGSAGELFF	TGCGCCAGCAGCTCGAGACAGGGAGGGAGTGCCGGGGAGCTGTTTTTT
TRBD1	many	TRBJ1-1	TRBV15	CATSKNRGPTEAFF	TGTGCCACCAGCAAGAACAGGGGACCCACTGAAGCTTTCTTT
TRBD1	.	TRBJ2-3	TRBV29-1	CSVDETGYNTDTQYF	TGCAGCGTTGATGAGACAGGGTACAACACAGATACGCAGTATTTT
.	.	TRBJ1-2	TRBV15	CATSIYPCSVEVGTGTGSYTF	.
TRBD2	.	TRBJ2-7	TRBV19	CASGGLAGHEQYF	TGTGCCAGTGGGGGACTAGCGGGACACGAGCAGTACTTC
.	many	TRBJ2-7	TRBV6-2/TRBV6-3	CASTGFHEQYF	TGTGCCAGCACCGGGTTCCACGAGCAGTACTTC
TRBD1	many	TRBJ1-1	TRBV10-3	CAISDSDRAIVEAFF	TGTGCCATCAGTGATTCGGACAGGGCGATTGTTGAAGCTTTCTTT
.	.	TRBJ1-6	TRBV10-2	CASIDTLSSSLSPLHF	TGCGCCAGCATTGACACGTTGAGCTCCTCATTATCGCCCCTCCACTTT
TRBD1	.	TRBJ1-5	TRBV12-3/TRBV12-4	CASSFSRGTGVQPQHF	TGTGCCAGCAGTTTCAGCAGGGGGACAGGGGTTCAGCCCCAGCATTTT
.	many	TRBJ1-6	TRBV7-9	CASRATVNRSPLHF	TGTGCCAGCAGGGCGACAGTAAACCGTTCACCCCTCCACTTT
TRBD1	many	TRBJ1-6	TRBV12-3/TRBV12-4	CASSDRDSPPPLHF	TGTGCCAGCAGTGACCGGGACAGTCCTCCACCCCTCCACTTT
TRBD1	few	TRBJ1-6	TRBV10-3	CAIGNEQGFGLHF	TGTGCCATCGGGAATGAACAGGGGTTCGGCCTCCACTTT
.	many	TRBJ1-2	TRBV10-3	CAISEPAYGYTF	TGTGCCATCAGTGAACCGGCCTATGGCTACACCTTC
.	few	TRBJ1-2	TRBV5-1	CASSLSDIYGYTF	TGCGCCAGCAGCTTGTCCGACATCTATGGCTACACCTTC
.	.	TRBJ2-2	TRBV10-3	CAISLFDRNTGELFF	TGTGCCATCAGTTTGTTCGACAGGAACACCGGGGAGCTGTTTTTT
.	.	TRBJ1-2	TRBV7-9	CAGSGTPNDYGYTF	TGTGCCGGCAGCGGGACACCGAACGACTATGGCTACACCTTC
.	.	TRBJ2-5	TRBV7-9	CASSLKQGFTETQYF	TGTGCCAGCAGCTTAAAGCAGGGATTTACTGAGACCCAGTACTTC
.	.	TRBJ1-2	TRBV24-1	CATSDGGGYTF	TGTGCCACCAGTGATGGGGGTGGTTACACCTTC
.	few	TRBJ2-7	TRBV7-2	CASSFRFEVGHEQYF	TGTGCCAGCAGCTTTCGGTTTGAGGTCGGGCACGAGCAGTACTTC
TRBD2	many	TRBJ2-5	TRBV29-1	CSVRGDGWETQYF	TGCAGCGTTCGGGGGGACGGGTGGGAGACCCAGTACTTC
.	.	TRBJ2-7	TRBV20-1	CSASINSVNEQYF	TGCAGTGCTAGTATTAATAGCGTTAACGAGCAGTACTTC
.	many	TRBJ2-5	TRBV10-3	CAIRVGYEETQYF	TGTGCCATCCGGGTAGGGTATGAAGAGACCCAGTACTTC
.	once	TRBJ2-2	TRBV29-1	CSAAPQNTGELFF	TGCAGCGCAGCCCCTCAAAACACCGGGGAGCTGTTTTTT
.	.	TRBJ1-2	TRBV25-1	CASSDDRTSYGYTF	TGTGCCAGCAGTGACGATAGGACAAGTTATGGCTACACCTTC
.	.	TRBJ2-7	TRBV19	CASSTRGVEQYF	TGTGCCAGTAGTACCCGAGGGGTTGAGCAGTACTTC
.	.	TRBJ1-1	TRBV11-2	CASSSSWGAGTEAFF	TGTGCCAGCAGCTCGTCTTGGGGCGCAGGCACTGAAGCTTTCTTT
TRBD1	many	TRBJ1-1	TRBV7-8	CASSLARTGPTEAFF	TGTGCCAGCAGCTTAGCGAGGACAGGGCCCACTGAAGCTTTCTTT
.	few	TRBJ2-5	TRBV7-2	CASSDPPPRQETQYF	TGTGCCAGCAGCGATCCCCCCCCCCGACAAGAGACCCAGTACTTC